This T cell receptor beta chain was found in a study of shared clonotypes between healthy human individuals. Study information: CD4 naive cells filled three plates per donor, CD4 memory three, CD8 naive two and CD8 memory one.

Data came from immunoSEQ multiplex PCR; TCRdb stores just in-frame clones and leaves some out. This sample has about a million clones, with 60% to 80% found just once. The CDR3 is made up of 12 amino acids. V was pared by 2 bases and J by 2 bases, with 5 bases between. Per the germline V gene, CDR1 is SQVTM and CDR2 is ANQGSEA. Sequences were obtained from memory CD4+ T cells from PBMCs. The subset: CD45RA-negative fraction. The J gene is TRBJ2-3, the V gene TRBV29-1; D remains ambiguous. This clonotype was obtained from a man between 18 and 29 years old in good health. Some clones in this sample may be carry-over from other donors' samples. The CDR3 here is CSVEPDTDTQYF. CDR3 DNA sequence: TGCAGCGTTGAACCCGACACAGATACGCAGTATTTT.